The 22 T cell receptor beta chains given below trace back to one sample, sequenced in a study of cytomegalovirus exposure and HLA in healthy donors. The PCR contained 60 Vbeta and 13 Jbeta primers. Some clones are missing from TCRdb's copy, which holds only in-frame ones; the method was immunoSEQ multiplex PCR. The sample contains a few hundred thousand clones, over 70% of which appear only once. The sequenced sample consisted of PBMCs. These receptors were obtained from a woman in her fifties or sixties in good health and CMV-seropositive.

The chain uses TRBV19 and TRBJ2-1; possibly TRBD2 for D (6 bases). Germline V gene data show CDR1 as LNHDA and CDR2 as SQIVND (reference sequence). This CDR3 is 12 amino acids long. V lost 0 bases to trimming and J lost 9 bases, with 6 bases between them. This CDR3 reads CASSIEGGEQFF. CDR3 nucleotides: TGTGCCAGTAGTATAGAGGGAGGTGAGCAGTTCTTC.

The V and J genes are TRBV28 and TRBJ1-1; D uncertain. Germline CDR1 MDHEN, CDR2 SYDVKM. V was cut by 3 bases and J by 0 bases, with 8 bases left in between. This CDR3 is 14 amino acids long. CDR3 protein: CASSFNNMNTEAFF. The CDR3 DNA follows: TGTGCCAGCAGTTTCAATAACATGAACACTGAAGCTTTCTTT.

The chain links TRBV7-8 to TRBJ2-7; 7 nucleotides agree with TRBD2. Germline CDR1 reads SGHVS; CDR2 reads FQNEAQ. This CDR3 comprises 14 residues. The V and J ends lost 1 base and 3 bases, in that order; junction bases with no gene match: 3. CDR3 in amino acids: CASSLGLADYEQYF. The CDR3 nucleotides are TGTGCCAGCAGCTTAGGGCTAGCGGACTACGAGCAGTACTTC.

The V call is TRBV5-1, the J call TRBJ2-1, with 10 bases fitting TRBD2. V shed 0 bases, J shed 7 bases, and the junction held 7 bases outside the gene matches. This CDR3 has 16 amino acids. CDR1 and CDR2 (germline): SGHRS, YFSETQ. DNA for the CDR3: TGCGCCAGCAGCTTGGTATTAGCGGGAGGTAGGAATGAGCAGTTCTTC. As protein: CASSLVLAGGRNEQFF.

This chain's CDR3 is CASTLTGGEKEQFF. CDR3 nucleotide sequence: TGCGCCAGCACCTTGACAGGGGGCGAAAAAGAGCAGTTCTTC. V and J are TRBV4-1 and TRBJ2-1, with 10 bases that match TRBD1. The CDR3 length is 14 residues. CDR1 and CDR2 (germline): MGHRA, YSYEKL. J was trimmed by 10 bases and V by 7 bases; bases with no gene match: 10.

The chain uses TRBV10-2 and TRBJ1-2; no clear D gene. The CDR3 sequence is 11 residues long. Germline V gene sequence: CDR1 WSHSY, CDR2 SAAADI. The ends were cut back, 7 bases at V and 5 bases at J, with 8 bases in the middle. The CDR3: CASTDIYGYTF. The DNA of the CDR3 is TGCGCCAGCACCGACATTTATGGCTACACCTTC.

This chain connects TRBV7-9 to TRBJ1-1; perhaps TRBD1 as D (5 bases). CDR1 SEHNR and CDR2 FQNEAQ come from the germline V gene (reference sequence). The CDR3 is made up of 14 amino acids. V was trimmed by 5 bases and J by 1 base, leaving 11 bases between them. The CDR3 DNA follows: TGTGCCAGCAGCCTGGAGGGACCGAACACTGAAGCTTTCTTT. Protein sequence: CASSLEGPNTEAFF. The whole variable domain, filled in from reference TRBV7-9 and TRBJ1-1, reads DTGVSQNPRHKITKRGQNVTFRCDPISEHNRLYWYRQTLGQGPEFLTYFQNEAQLEKSRLLSDRFSAERPKGSFSTLEIQRTEQGDSAMYLCASSLEGPNTEAFFGQGTRLTVV.

The chain recombines TRBV6-1 with TRBJ2-7; perhaps TRBD2 as D (5 bases). The V end lost 8 bases, the J end lost 4 bases, and 9 bases lay between the germline ends. The CDR3 covers 11 residues. Germline-derived CDR1 and CDR2 are MNHNS and SASEGT. The CDR3 loop is CASGRGYEQYF. CDR3 sequence (DNA): TGTGCCAGCGGACGGGGATACGAGCAGTACTTC.

The V call is TRBV2, the J call TRBJ2-5, with D perhaps TRBD1 (5 bases). V lost 4 bases and J 4 bases, leaving 10 bases between the germline ends. Germline loops: CDR1 SNHLY, CDR2 FYNNEI. The CDR3 loop spans 13 amino acids. CDR3 coding DNA: TGTGCCAGCAGTGTTAGGCAGGGAGAGACCCAGTACTTC. Amino acid sequence: CASSVRQGETQYF.

The rearrangement joins TRBV4-2 to TRBJ2-1, with 12 nucleotides matching TRBD2. Germline CDR1 and CDR2: LGHNA and YNFKEQ. The CDR3 has 16 amino acids. J lost 5 bases, V lost 4 bases, and 6 bases had no gene match. CDR3 bases: TGTGCCAGCAGCCGAGGACTAGCGGGATTCGACAATGAGCAGTTCTTC. Its protein product is CASSRGLAGFDNEQFF.

J is TRBJ2-3 and V is TRBV5-4; 13 bases fit TRBD2. The V gene end was trimmed by 3 bases and the J gene end by 3 bases; junction bases not matched to a gene: 10. The CDR3 runs to 18 residues. Germline CDR1 and CDR2: SGHNT and YYREEE (reference sequence). The DNA for the CDR3 is TGTGCCAGCAGCTCCGGACTAGCGGGAGTAGGGAGGACAGATACGCAGTATTTT. Translation: CASSSGLAGVGRTDTQYF. The full variable domain, with the rest looked up from reference TRBV5-4 and TRBJ2-3, is ETGVTQSPTHLIKTRGQQVTLRCSSQSGHNTVSWYQQALGQGPQFIFQYYREEENGRGNFPPRFSGLQFPNYSSELNVNALELDDSALYLCASSSGLAGVGRTDTQYFGPGTRLTVL.

This rearrangement joins TRBV14 to TRBJ2-7; a weak D match, TRBD1 (6 bases). Germline values: CDR1 SGHDN, CDR2 FVKESK. The CDR3 spans 15 residues. The ends were cut back, 4 bases at V and 3 bases at J, with 16 bases in the middle. The CDR3 here is CASSLGQRYIYEQYF. The CDR3 region has the DNA TGTGCCAGCAGCCTCGGACAGCGCTACATCTACGAGCAGTACTTC. The full variable domain, in which reference TRBV14 and TRBJ2-7 provide the parts outside the CDR3, is EAGVTQFPSHSVIEKGQTVTLRCDPISGHDNLYWYRRVMGKEIKFLLHFVKESKQDESGMPNNRFLAERTGGTYSTLKVQPAELEDSGVYFCASSLGQRYIYEQYFGPGTRLTVT.

This sequence joins TRBV7-3 and TRBJ1-1; 7 bases line up with TRBD1. Germline V CDR1 and CDR2: SGHTA, FQGTGA. V was clipped by 5 bases and J by 5 bases; unmatched bases: 8. This CDR3 is 14 amino acids long. The CDR3 coding sequence is TGTGCCAGCAGCCTCGACAGGGATATGACTGAAGCTTTCTTT. It translates to CASSLDRDMTEAFF.

This clone is a singleton in its sample. The chain is built from TRBV7-9 and TRBJ1-4; D possibly corresponds to TRBD1 (5 bases). Germline CDR1 and CDR2: SEHNR and FQNEAQ (reference sequence). V was shortened by 0 bases and J by 2 bases, with 7 bases between the two germline ends. There are 15 residues in the CDR3. The CDR3 protein is CASSLAPGTNEKLFF. For the CDR3, the DNA is TGTGCCAGCAGCTTAGCTCCAGGGACTAATGAAAAACTGTTTTTT.

This chain uses TRBV5-8 with TRBJ2-5; TRBD2 aligns across 11 bases. Germline-derived CDR1 and CDR2 are SGHTS and YDEGEE. This CDR3 spans 17 amino acids. Trimming took 2 bases from V and 0 from J; bases not matched to a gene: 6. The CDR3 sequence: CASSFRASGRHQETQYF. Written as DNA, the CDR3 is TGTGCCAGCAGCTTCCGGGCTAGCGGGAGGCACCAAGAGACCCAGTACTTC.

The gene calls are TRBV9 and TRBJ1-4; maybe TRBD1 (5 bases). CDR1 and CDR2 from the germline V gene are SGDLS and YYNGEE. This CDR3 region has 16 residues. V lost 4 bases to trimming and J lost 7 bases, with 20 bases between them. In nucleotides, the CDR3 is TGTGCCAGCAGCACACTATCTCCGGGGGAGGGTGAAAAACTGTTTTTT. This codes for CASSTLSPGEGEKLFF.

This chain joins TRBV10-1 and TRBJ2-1; 12 bases match TRBD2. There are 19 residues in the CDR3. V shed 6 bases, J shed 8 bases, and the junction held 20 bases outside the gene matches. Germline loops: CDR1 WNHNN, CDR2 SYGVQD (reference sequence). CDR3 DNA: TGCGCCAGCAGCGCTGGGGGACTAGCGGGTCCTGCTACTGGGGATGAGCAGTTCTTC. It codes for CASSAGGLAGPATGDEQFF.

This clone was found a few times. The chain couples TRBV30 to TRBJ2-3; a possible D gene is TRBD2 (6 bases). Germline loops: CDR1 GTSNPN, CDR2 SVGIG (reference sequence). V was trimmed by 2 bases and J by 0 bases, leaving 12 bases between them. The CDR3 contains 15 residues. Written as DNA, the CDR3 is TGTGCCTGGAGTCGGGGCGGGGCCAGCACAGATACGCAGTATTTT. It yields the protein CAWSRGGASTDTQYF.

The rearrangement uses TRBV15 and TRBJ2-3; D gene uncertain. Trimming shortened V by 0 bases and J by 1 base, and 11 bases separated the two germline ends. The CDR3 is 16 residues long. Per germline, CDR1 LNHNV and CDR2 YYDKDF (reference sequence). CDR3 DNA: TGTGCCACCAGCAGAGATACGGGTCGTGGCACAGATACGCAGTATTTT. Its translation: CATSRDTGRGTDTQYF.

The table lists this clone with a few counts. The rearrangement joins TRBV11-2 to TRBJ2-3, with unresolved D. Between the trimmed V and J ends, which lost 1 base and 0 bases, there was a span of 5 bases. Germline V gives CDR1 SGHAT, CDR2 FQNNGV. The CDR3 is made up of 14 amino acids. In nucleotides, the CDR3 is TGTGCCAGCAGCTTAGGAGCCAGCACAGATACGCAGTATTTT. It yields the protein CASSLGASTDTQYF.

This rearrangement joins TRBV19 to TRBJ1-1; 8 nucleotides agree with TRBD1. Germline V gene data show CDR1 as LNHDA and CDR2 as SQIVND (reference sequence). This CDR3 spans 16 amino acids. The ends lost 3 bases at V and 3 bases at J; junction bases unmatched: 9. CDR3 sequence: CASSIRNRGADTEAFF. In DNA, the CDR3 is TGTGCCAGTAGTATTCGGAACAGGGGGGCTGACACTGAAGCTTTCTTT.

This clone was seen a single time. V usage is TRBV2 and J usage is TRBJ2-1, with TRBD2 matching over 10 bases. There are 13 residues in the CDR3. The trim removed 6 bases at V and 6 bases at J, leaving 2 bases unmatched. Germline-derived CDR1 and CDR2 are SNHLY and FYNNEI. The CDR3 spells CASRLAGVNEQFF. CDR3 coding DNA: TGTGCCAGCAGGCTAGCGGGAGTCAATGAGCAGTTCTTC. Full variable domain (rest looked up from reference TRBV2 and TRBJ2-1): EPEVTQTPSHQVTQMGQEVILRCVPISNHLYFYWYRQILGQKVEFLVSFYNNEISEKSEIFDDQFSVERPDGSNFTLKIRSTKLEDSAMYFCASRLAGVNEQFFGPGTRLTVL.